Below are 25 T cell receptor beta chains sequenced from a single sample in a study of T cell responses to AZD1222 COVID-19 vaccine (dated by TCRdb to about 2021). The time point label on this specimen signifies: about 28 days (+/-7) after the second vaccine dose. Interpreted using the paper, the treatment or condition label stands for: meningococcal conjugate vaccine given as trial control. Libraries came from the immunoSEQ multiplex PCR assay. This is the immuneACCESS table as TCRdb keeps it, with only in-frame sequences that have V and J called. A part of the clones is gone; compared with another copy, unresolved V genes explain less than half, and the rest is unexplained. In this sample the table shows some 150,000 clones, over 75% of which occur a single time. Of the sample, 5% to 6.5% falls within the top ten clones. The input for sequencing was peripheral blood, taken 28 days after the second dose of the MenACWY control vaccine. Receptors originate from an adult who received the MenACWY meningococcal vaccine as a control.

The rearrangement joins TRBV30 to TRBJ1-2, with 10 positions matching TRBD1. Germline CDR1 is GTSNPN and CDR2 is SVGIG (reference sequence). Trimming took 2 bases from V and 8 from J; bases not matched to a gene: 5. The CDR3 has 13 amino acids. The CDR3 sequence: CAWSQTGGSGYTF. The CDR3 bases are TGTGCCTGGAGTCAGACAGGGGGCTCCGGCTACACCTTC.

The chain recombines TRBV7-2 with TRBJ1-3, with 8 bases fitting TRBD1. This CDR3 contains 16 residues. The trim removed 5 bases at V and 1 base at J, leaving 7 bases unmatched. Per germline, CDR1 SGHTA and CDR2 FQGNSA. CDR3 nucleotides: TGTGCCAGCAGCGCAGGGGGCGCGGGATCTGGAAACACCATATATTTT. Amino acids: CASSAGGAGSGNTIYF.

The V gene is TRBV7-2, the J gene TRBJ2-2, with D possibly matching TRBD2 (6 bases). The germline V and J ends were trimmed by 5 bases and 3 bases, with 13 bases remaining between them. This CDR3 is built from 15 residues. The germline gives CDR1 SGHTA, CDR2 FQGNSA. For the CDR3, the DNA is TGTGCCAGCAGCCCATTCCCGGGGGACACCGGGGAGCTGTTTTTT. It codes for CASSPFPGDTGELFF. The variable domain in full, completed from reference TRBV7-2 and TRBJ2-2, reads GAGVSQSPSNKVTEKGKDVELRCDPISGHTALYWYRQSLGQGLEFLIYFQGNSAPDKSGLPSDRFSAERTGGSVSTLTIQRTQQEDSAVYLCASSPFPGDTGELFFGEGSRLTVL.

V and J are TRBV5-1 and TRBJ2-3; D unresolved. CDR1 and CDR2 from the germline V gene are SGHRS and YFSETQ. The CDR3 has 14 residues. V dropped 4 bases and J dropped 1 base, with 10 bases sitting between them. The DNA of the CDR3 is TGCGCCAGCAGCCACCCGGACGGCACAGATACGCAGTATTTT. This sequence encodes CASSHPDGTDTQYF.

A single count supports this clone. One junction end disagrees with the germline gene, perhaps due to a read error. The V gene is TRBV7-3, the J gene TRBJ2-2; no clear D gene. Germline V lookup: CDR1 SGHTA, CDR2 FQGTGA. CDR3 length equals 13 residues. DNA of the CDR3: TGTGCCAGCAGCCTAACCAAGGCCGGGGAGCTGTTTTTT. Translated: CASSLTKAGELFF.

V and J are TRBV19 and TRBJ2-3; 7 bases line up with TRBD1. Germline V gene sequence: CDR1 LNHDA, CDR2 SQIVND (reference sequence). This CDR3 spans 15 amino acids. V lost 3 bases to trimming and J lost 5 bases; unmatched junction nucleotides: 8. The CDR3 sequence: CASSIGDRDGDTQYF. The CDR3 nucleotides read TGTGCCAGTAGTATCGGTGACAGGGATGGAGATACGCAGTATTTT.

This chain links TRBV5-4 with TRBJ2-3; 12 positions match TRBD2. This CDR3 has 16 amino acids. The junction had 9 bases not matched to a gene; V was cut back by 4 bases and J by 6 bases. CDR1 is SGHNT and CDR2 is YYREEE in the germline V gene (reference sequence). The CDR3 sequence: CASSLRLAGVSDTQYF. CDR3 in DNA: TGTGCCAGCAGCCTTAGACTAGCGGGAGTGTCGGATACGCAGTATTTT.

The chain employs TRBV24-1 and TRBJ2-7; D is possibly TRBD1 or TRBD2 (5 bases each). There are 12 residues in the CDR3. From germline, CDR1 is KGHDR and CDR2 SFDVKD. This CDR3 reads CAVGTGSYEQYF. The CDR3 DNA sequence: TGTGCGGTCGGGACGGGGTCCTACGAGCAGTACTTC.

The chain uses TRBV6-5 and TRBJ1-2; 9 positions agree with TRBD1. V shed 6 bases, J shed 5 bases, and the junction held 4 bases outside the gene matches. The CDR3 length is 13 residues. Germline V gives CDR1 MNHEY, CDR2 SVGAGI. Here the CDR3 DNA reads TGTGCCAGCAGGGCCGGGACAGGGTATGGCTACACCTTC. It specifies CASRAGTGYGYTF.

The chain combines TRBV11-3 with TRBJ2-7; 7 nucleotides align to TRBD1. CDR1 and CDR2 (germline): SGHNT, YENEEA. V dropped 0 bases and J dropped 3; count of bases not matched to a gene: 5. The CDR3 sequence is 15 residues long. CDR3 in amino acids: CASSLDRDRHYEQYF. The CDR3 nucleotides are TGTGCCAGCAGCTTAGATAGGGACAGACACTACGAGCAGTACTTC.

V gene TRBV11-2 combines with J gene TRBJ1-1, with 7 bases that match TRBD1. Germline loops: CDR1 SGHAT, CDR2 FQNNGV. The J segment lost 11 bases and the V segment lost 1 base, leaving 10 bases of the junction unmatched. The CDR3 length is 14 residues. DNA for the CDR3: TGTGCCAGCAGCTTAGGTTCGAGACAGGGAGGGGCTTTCTTT. Translated, it gives CASSLGSRQGGAFF.

The chain links TRBV30 to TRBJ2-2; TRBD2 agrees at 7 bases. The CDR3 has 13 residues. V dropped 8 bases and J dropped 7; count of bases not matched to a gene: 10. The germline gives CDR1 GTSNPN, CDR2 SVGIG (reference sequence). This CDR3 is CARQGLEDGELFF. The CDR3 nucleotides read TGTGCCCGTCAAGGACTAGAGGACGGGGAGCTGTTTTTT.

The chain combines TRBV7-2 with TRBJ1-2; 7 nucleotides agree with TRBD1. Germline CDR1 is SGHTA and CDR2 is FQGNSA. J gave up 4 bases and V 5 bases, and 4 bases lay outside the gene matches. The CDR3 consists of 13 residues. The CDR3 sequence is CASSETGTYGYTF. CDR3 bases: TGTGCCAGCAGCGAGACAGGGACCTATGGCTACACCTTC.

In its sample, this clone was seen once. This chain joins TRBV4-3 and TRBJ1-5; D gene ambiguous. V was trimmed by 0 bases and J by 3 bases, leaving 9 bases between them. The CDR3 runs 15 residues. The germline CDR1 and CDR2 sequences are LGHNA and YSLEER. The CDR3 protein is CASSQDGEANQPQHF. The CDR3 bases are TGCGCCAGCAGCCAAGATGGGGAGGCCAATCAGCCCCAGCATTTT.

This clone was seen a single time. The chain carries TRBV3-1 (or the pseudogene TRBV3-2) and TRBJ2-4, with 7 bases lining up with TRBD2. The CDR3 is 17 residues long. Germline CDR1 and CDR2: LGHDT and YNNKEL (reference sequence). Unmatched junction bases numbered 16, after V lost 3 bases and J lost 8 bases. The CDR3 region has the DNA TGTGCCAGCAGCCATTTGGAGCGGGGAACAACGGTGGACATTCAGTACTTC. Translated, it gives CASSHLERGTTVDIQYF.

The chain uses TRBV7-2 and TRBJ2-7; 8 bases map to TRBD2. Per germline, CDR1 SGHTA and CDR2 FQGNSA. The CDR3 contains 17 residues. Trimming cost V 0 bases and J 0 bases; bases outside gene matches: 7. The CDR3 protein is CASSLAVAAGGSYEQYF. CDR3 nucleotide sequence: TGTGCCAGCAGCTTAGCGGTCGCGGCGGGAGGCTCCTACGAGCAGTACTTC.

The V and J genes are TRBV23-1 and TRBJ2-7; 9 nucleotides align to TRBD1. TRBV23-1 is an open reading frame, and its role is uncertain. There are 14 residues in the CDR3. Losses at the gene ends were 4 bases for V and 5 bases for J; bases not matched to a gene: 6. In DNA form, the CDR3 reads TGCGCCAGCAGTCGCTTGACAGGGGGTCACGAGCAGTACTTC. It is translated as CASSRLTGGHEQYF.

The chain couples TRBV5-6 to TRBJ2-6; D remains unclear. Per germline, CDR1 SGHDT and CDR2 YYEEEE. Trimming took off 3 bases at V and 0 bases at J, with 7 bases between the two ends. This CDR3 comprises 15 residues. CDR3 bases: TGTGCCAGCAGCTCCCCCGCCTCTGGGGCCAACGTCCTGACTTTC. As protein: CASSSPASGANVLTF.

The chain employs TRBV5-1 and TRBJ2-5; D may be TRBD2 (6 bases). The germline V gene encodes CDR1 SGHRS and CDR2 YFSETQ. This CDR3 region has 17 residues. V was trimmed by 4 bases and J by 0 bases, leaving 19 bases between them. The CDR3 sequence: CASSGRLAGDYQETQYF. The CDR3 DNA sequence: TGCGCCAGCAGCGGCCGGTTAGCCGGGGACTACCAAGAGACCCAGTACTTC.

The chain joins TRBV6-5 to TRBJ2-1; 10 bases are shared with TRBD2. The V gene's germline CDR1 is MNHEY and CDR2 SVGAGI. Trimming removed 1 base from V and 5 bases from J; junction bases left unmatched: 5. The CDR3 extends over 16 amino acids. CDR3 DNA sequence: TGTGCCAGCAGTTACTTACTAGCGGGGTTAAACAATGAGCAGTTCTTC. The encoded protein is CASSYLLAGLNNEQFF.

The J gene is TRBJ1-1, the V gene TRBV6-2 or TRBV6-3, with a tentative D call TRBD1 (6 bases). CDR1 and CDR2 from the germline V gene are MNHEY and SVGEGT. This CDR3 contains 14 residues. Trimming cost V 4 bases and J 4 bases, with 13 bases left between them. The DNA of the CDR3 is TGTGCCAGCAGTTTGCGGGACACTCGCACTGAAGCTTTCTTT. It yields the protein CASSLRDTRTEAFF.

The gene calls are TRBV28 and TRBJ1-5; TRBD1 matches at 8 bases. J gave up 8 bases and V 9 bases, and 9 bases lay outside the gene matches. This CDR3 is 13 amino acids long. In germline, CDR1 is MDHEN, CDR2 SYDVKM. CDR3 DNA: TGTGCCAGTAGGGGACAGGAGGGAGAGCCCCAGCATTTT. Translation gives CASRGQEGEPQHF.

The J gene is TRBJ1-6, the V gene TRBV30, with a tentative D call TRBD1 (6 bases). V was clipped by 3 bases and J by 5 bases, with 11 bases between them. Germline V lookup: CDR1 GTSNPN, CDR2 SVGIG (reference sequence). The CDR3 spans 14 residues. CDR3 in DNA: TGTGCCTGGAGCGACAGGAGCCATAATTCACCCCTCCACTTT. This gives the protein CAWSDRSHNSPLHF.

V gene TRBV7-3 combines with J gene TRBJ2-1; perhaps TRBD2 as D (5 bases). The CDR3 length is 15 residues. Germline CDR1 and CDR2: SGHTA and FQGTGA. With 6 bases removed from V and 0 bases from J, the gap between germline ends came to 12 bases. CDR3 coding DNA: TGTGCCAGCAGTCTATCCGGGGTCTCCTACAATGAGCAGTTCTTC. This translates into CASSLSGVSYNEQFF.

The chain employs TRBV3-1 (or the pseudogene TRBV3-2) and TRBJ1-4; D remains unclear. Germline lookup yields CDR1 LGHDT and CDR2 YNNKEL (reference sequence). V lost 4 bases and J lost 8, with 11 bases in between. This CDR3 is 13 amino acids long. The CDR3 is CASSPTATEKLFF. The CDR3 nucleotides read TGTGCCAGCAGCCCAACAGCGACCGAAAAACTGTTTTTT.